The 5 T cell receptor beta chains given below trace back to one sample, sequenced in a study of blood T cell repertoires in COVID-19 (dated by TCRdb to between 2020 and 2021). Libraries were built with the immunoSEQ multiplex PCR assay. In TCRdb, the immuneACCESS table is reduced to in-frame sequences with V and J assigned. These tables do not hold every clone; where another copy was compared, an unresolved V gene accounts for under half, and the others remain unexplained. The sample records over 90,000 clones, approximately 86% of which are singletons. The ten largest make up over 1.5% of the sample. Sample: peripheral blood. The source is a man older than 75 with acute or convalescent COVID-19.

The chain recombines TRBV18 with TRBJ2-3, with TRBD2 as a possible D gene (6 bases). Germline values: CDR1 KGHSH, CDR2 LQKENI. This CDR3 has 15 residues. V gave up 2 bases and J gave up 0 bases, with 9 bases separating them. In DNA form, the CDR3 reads TGTGCCAGCTCACCAGCTAGCGTTAGCACAGATACGCAGTATTTT. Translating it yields CASSPASVSTDTQYF.

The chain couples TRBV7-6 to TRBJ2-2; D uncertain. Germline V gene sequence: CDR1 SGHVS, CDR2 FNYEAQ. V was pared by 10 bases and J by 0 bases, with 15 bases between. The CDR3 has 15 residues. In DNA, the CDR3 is TGTGCCACGACGCGCGGTTACGCGAACACCGGGGAGCTGTTTTTT. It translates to CATTRGYANTGELFF.

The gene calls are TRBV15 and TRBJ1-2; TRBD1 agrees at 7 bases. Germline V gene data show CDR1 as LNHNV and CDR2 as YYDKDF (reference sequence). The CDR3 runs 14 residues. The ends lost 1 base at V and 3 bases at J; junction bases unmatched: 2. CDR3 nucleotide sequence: TGTGCCACCAGCAGAGGTGGGACAGACTATGGCTACACCTTC. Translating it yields CATSRGGTDYGYTF.

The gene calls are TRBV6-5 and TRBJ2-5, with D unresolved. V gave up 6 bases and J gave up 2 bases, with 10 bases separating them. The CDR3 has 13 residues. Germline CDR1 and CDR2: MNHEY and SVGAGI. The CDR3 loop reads CASRTWQQETQYF. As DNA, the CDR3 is TGTGCCAGCAGGACTTGGCAGCAAGAGACCCAGTACTTC.

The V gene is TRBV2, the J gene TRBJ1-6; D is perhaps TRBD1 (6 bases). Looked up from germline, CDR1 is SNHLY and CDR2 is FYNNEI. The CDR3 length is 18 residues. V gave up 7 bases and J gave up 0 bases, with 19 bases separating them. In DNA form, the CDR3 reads TGTGCCAGCACCTGGCGGCAGGGGCCGAGCTCCTATAATTCACCCCTCCACTTT. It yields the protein CASTWRQGPSSYNSPLHF.